This passage covers 4 T cell receptor beta chains from one sample sequenced in a study of siplizumab effects on memory and regulatory T cells. The protocol was immunoSEQ multiplex PCR, while the TCRdb copy is restricted to in-frame clones and leaves out a portion. Altogether 90,000 to 120,000 clones are present, more than 85% being singletons, with the ten largest covering just over 2.5%. The source material was CD4+ T cells sorted from blood. Receptor source: a human donor in good health. Some clones in this sample may be carry-over from other donors' samples.

The chain employs TRBV5-4 and TRBJ2-7; D is uncertain. V was shortened by 4 bases and J by 6 bases, with 20 bases between the two germline ends. The length of the CDR3 is 15 residues. Germline V gene data show CDR1 as SGHNT and CDR2 as YYREEE (reference sequence). The DNA for the CDR3 is TGTGCCAGCAGCCCCCCCCGCACGCCTCTCGGCGAGCAGTACTTC. The encoded protein is CASSPPRTPLGEQYF.

The chain has TRBV19 and TRBJ1-3; D gene uncertain. CDR1 is LNHDA and CDR2 is SQIVND in the germline V gene (reference sequence). This CDR3 comprises 14 residues. V was pared by 5 bases and J by 3 bases, with 11 bases between. The CDR3 region is CASSEKLGGNTIYF. The CDR3 DNA is TGTGCCAGTAGTGAGAAACTAGGTGGAAACACCATATATTTT.

This chain links TRBV28 with TRBJ1-5; 8 bases agree with TRBD1. From germline, CDR1 is MDHEN and CDR2 SYDVKM. The length of the CDR3 is 18 residues. Trimming took 2 bases from V and 6 from J; bases not matched to a gene: 15. The CDR3 reads CASSLTVRTGSIFQPQHF. CDR3 bases: TGTGCCAGCAGTTTAACGGTTCGGACAGGGTCAATCTTTCAGCCCCAGCATTTT. The full variable domain, rest sourced from reference TRBV28 and TRBJ1-5, is DVKVTQSSRYLVKRTGEKVFLECVQDMDHENMFWYRQDPGLGLRLIYFSYDVKMKEKGDIPEGYSVSREKKERFSLILESASTNQTSMYLCASSLTVRTGSIFQPQHFGDGTRLSIL.

This chain connects TRBV28 to TRBJ2-7; 7 nucleotides align to TRBD1. Germline values: CDR1 MDHEN, CDR2 SYDVKM. The J segment lost 1 base and the V segment lost 2 bases, leaving 11 bases of the junction unmatched. The CDR3 consists of 17 residues. The DNA for the CDR3 is TGTGCCAGCAGTTTAACCCTCGCGAGGGACAGATCCTACGAGCAGTACTTC. This encodes CASSLTLARDRSYEQYF.